The sequence of this T cell receptor beta chain was determined in a study of T cell clonality in common variable immunodeficiency. This clone has more than one count but fewer than ten. The target antigen is unknown. This likely reflects a read error, since a far larger clone is one base away. General study results and limits: Fewer deletions and N-nucleotide insertions were reportedly seen in common variable immunodeficiency TCR beta sequences. Fewer TCRbeta clones were shared among CVID subjects than controls.

Method: immunoSEQ multiplex PCR; TCRdb's copy keeps in-frame clones and lacks some. The counts give more than 20,000 clones, none of them seen only once; around 2% is held by the top ten. Reduced serum IgG, IgA and/or IgM plus specific antibody deficiency defined CVID. Caucasian heritage predominated among both patients and controls. This TCR was sampled from a human donor with common variable immunodeficiency. The material sequenced was peripheral blood mononuclear cells.

The sequenced part of the CDR3 DNA is TGTGCCAGTAGTATCAGCGGGGGGGCCGTGGAGACC. Translation: CASSISGGAVET. The whole CDR3 protein is CASSISGGAVETQYF. J is TRBJ2-5 and V is TRBV19; 10 bases map to TRBD2. Sequencing ends 3 residues short of the CDR3 end; the germline J gene provides the rest. This CDR3 contains 15 residues. V dropped 3 bases and J dropped 5; count of bases not matched to a gene: 6. Germline values: CDR1 LNHDA, CDR2 SQIVND (reference sequence).